The 22 T cell receptor beta chains below were found in one sample sequenced in a study of cytomegalovirus exposure and HLA in healthy donors. PCR primers comprised 60 Vbeta and 13 Jbeta primers. The data were produced by immunoSEQ multiplex PCR, yet TCRdb's version contains in-frame clones alone and is incomplete. The sample includes roughly 120,000 clones, 80% to 90% seen only once; the top ten take 2.5% to 3.5%. Sequencing was carried out using PBMCs. The receptors originated from a woman under 30 in good health and CMV-seropositive.

This clone is a singleton in its sample. This chain links TRBV27 with TRBJ2-5; 10 positions match TRBD2. V lost 5 bases and J lost 9; bases outside the gene matches: 9. Germline V gene data show CDR1 as MNHEY and CDR2 as SMNVEV (reference sequence). This CDR3 region has 14 residues. DNA of the CDR3: TGTGCCAGCAGTCAGTCCGGGACTAGCGAGGCCCAGTACTTC. Translation gives CASSQSGTSEAQYF.

The chain couples TRBV2 to TRBJ2-2, with D possibly matching TRBD1 (6 bases). The CDR3 sequence is 15 residues long. Germline V gives CDR1 SNHLY, CDR2 FYNNEI. V was trimmed by 6 bases and J by 1 base, leaving 12 bases between them. Here the CDR3 DNA reads TGTGCCAGCAGAGTACAGGGTTGGAACACCGGGGAGCTGTTTTTT. It translates to CASRVQGWNTGELFF.

The gene calls are TRBV2 and TRBJ2-1, with a tentative D call TRBD1 (7 bases). V dropped 7 bases and J dropped 15 bases, with 13 bases sitting between them. Germline values: CDR1 SNHLY, CDR2 FYNNEI. This CDR3 comprises 10 residues. CDR3 DNA: TGTGCCAGCACGGAGGGGGCAACGTTCTTC. Translation: CASTEGATFF.

The CDR3 loop is CASDRSPGSGTYNEQFF. For the CDR3, the DNA is TGTGCTAGTGACCGCTCCCCGGGTAGCGGAACCTACAATGAGCAGTTCTTC. The chain carries TRBV12-5 and TRBJ2-1; tentatively, D is TRBD2 (6 bases). V lost 7 bases, J lost 2 bases, and 21 bases lay in between. Germline loops: CDR1 LGHNT, CDR2 FRNRAP. The CDR3 is made up of 17 amino acids. Full variable domain (rest looked up from reference TRBV12-5 and TRBJ2-1): DARVTQTPRHKVTEMGQEVTMRCQPILGHNTVFWYRQTMMQGLELLAYFRNRAPLDDSGMPKDRFSAEMPDATLATLKIQPSEPRDSAVYFCASDRSPGSGTYNEQFFGPGTRLTVL.

The rearrangement uses TRBV7-9 and TRBJ2-2, with D perhaps TRBD2 (7 bases). The CDR3 extends over 16 amino acids. V gave up 7 bases and J gave up 4 bases, with 19 bases separating them. Germline CDR1 and CDR2: SEHNR and FQNEAQ (reference sequence). This chain's CDR3 is CASTNPGGRGTGELFF. CDR3 nucleotides: TGTGCCAGCACCAACCCGGGAGGCAGGGGCACCGGGGAGCTGTTTTTT. Filled out from reference TRBV7-9 and TRBJ2-2, the complete variable domain reads DTGVSQNPRHKITKRGQNVTFRCDPISEHNRLYWYRQTLGQGPEFLTYFQNEAQLEKSRLLSDRFSAERPKGSFSTLEIQRTEQGDSAMYLCASTNPGGRGTGELFFGEGSRLTVL.

V gene TRBV11-2 combines with J gene TRBJ2-1; tentative D call: TRBD1 (7 bases). The CDR3 totals 16 residues. Germline V gene data show CDR1 as SGHAT and CDR2 as FQNNGV. V dropped 5 bases and J dropped 1 base, with 15 bases sitting between them. Written as DNA, the CDR3 is TGTGCCAGCAGCGCAATACAGGGGAGGTCCTACAATGAGCAGTTCTTC. Translated, it gives CASSAIQGRSYNEQFF.

The gene calls are TRBV28 and TRBJ2-3; 8 bases line up with TRBD1. V lost 7 bases and J lost 3; bases outside the gene matches: 12. The CDR3 totals 16 residues. Germline CDR1 is MDHEN and CDR2 is SYDVKM. For the CDR3, the DNA is TGTGCCAGCACCGCGCTCCAGGGGGCGAGGACAGATACGCAGTATTTT. Protein: CASTALQGARTDTQYF.

This chain uses TRBV27 with TRBJ2-5, with TRBD2 matching over 11 bases. Germline V gene data show CDR1 as MNHEY and CDR2 as SMNVEV (reference sequence). Germline trimming cut 5 bases from V and 7 bases from J; bases unmatched to any gene: 9. The CDR3 consists of 15 residues. The CDR3 coding sequence is TGTGCCAGCAGTCCCCAGACTAGCGGGGAAGGGACCCAGTACTTC. It specifies CASSPQTSGEGTQYF.

This chain uses TRBV18 with TRBJ2-3, with D hard to call. V lost 6 bases and J lost 4, with 14 bases in between. Germline V gene lookup returns CDR1 KGHSH and CDR2 LQKENI. This CDR3 region has 14 residues. The CDR3 sequence is CASSPAGDADTQYF. DNA for the CDR3: TGTGCCAGCTCCCCTGCAGGCGACGCAGATACGCAGTATTTT.

This clone was detected a few times. This rearrangement joins TRBV5-5 to TRBJ2-3, with TRBD2 identical over 10 bases. With 4 bases clipped from V and 4 bases from J, the junction kept 3 bases outside the gene matches. Germline V gives CDR1 SGHKS, CDR2 YYEKEE (reference sequence). The CDR3 runs 14 residues. CDR3 bases: TGTGCCAGCAGCCCCGGACTAGCGGCAGATACGCAGTATTTT. Its translation: CASSPGLAADTQYF.

The chain joins TRBV5-1 to TRBJ2-1; TRBD2 might be the D (6 bases). Trimming pared 4 bases from V and 8 bases from J, leaving 10 bases between. Germline V gene data show CDR1 as SGHRS and CDR2 as YFSETQ. The CDR3 extends over 12 amino acids. The CDR3, as DNA: TGCGCCAGCAGCCGACTAGGCGATGAGCAGTTCTTC. This gives the protein CASSRLGDEQFF.

V is TRBV10-3 and J is TRBJ1-1, with TRBD1 identical over 8 bases. Germline CDR1 is ENHRY and CDR2 is SYGVKD. V gave up 4 bases and J gave up 3 bases; unmatched junction bases: 4. The length of the CDR3 is 14 residues. Here the CDR3 DNA reads TGTGCCATCAGTGGGACAGGGTTTGACACTGAAGCTTTCTTT. It is translated as CAISGTGFDTEAFF.

The gene calls are TRBV12-5 and TRBJ2-1, with TRBD2 as a possible D gene (5 bases). There are 15 residues in the CDR3. Per germline, CDR1 LGHNT and CDR2 FRNRAP. Trimming left V 6 bases short and J 10 bases short, with 22 bases between. CDR3 region: CASGPSSSIQWEQFF. CDR3 DNA: TGTGCTAGTGGCCCTTCCTCTAGCATACAATGGGAGCAGTTCTTC.

This clone was counted a few times. The chain joins TRBV6-5 to TRBJ2-5; 9 bases map to TRBD1. The CDR3 totals 16 residues. J gave up 5 bases and V 0 bases, and 7 bases lay outside the gene matches. Per the germline V gene, CDR1 is MNHEY and CDR2 is SVGAGI. The CDR3, as DNA: TGTGCCAGCAGTTACTCGCCCGGGACAGGGCGGGAGACCCAGTACTTC. It is translated as CASSYSPGTGRETQYF.

The chain is built from TRBV9 and TRBJ1-1; 7 bases are a match to TRBD1. The CDR3 is made up of 14 amino acids. V lost 3 bases to trimming and J lost 0 bases; unmatched junction nucleotides: 2. Germline CDR1 SGDLS, CDR2 YYNGEE. CDR3 protein: CASSATGMNTEAFF. CDR3 nucleotide sequence: TGTGCCAGCAGCGCGACAGGGATGAACACTGAAGCTTTCTTT.

This chain connects TRBV12-5 to TRBJ2-1; 8 bases are a match to TRBD2. With 6 bases clipped from V and 8 bases from J, the junction kept 15 bases outside the gene matches. This CDR3 is 16 amino acids long. The germline V gene encodes CDR1 LGHNT and CDR2 FRNRAP. CDR3 protein: CASGWDLAGGGDEQFF. CDR3 nucleotides: TGTGCTAGTGGGTGGGATCTGGCGGGGGGCGGCGATGAGCAGTTCTTC. Full variable domain (outside the CDR3, taken from reference TRBV12-5 and TRBJ2-1): DARVTQTPRHKVTEMGQEVTMRCQPILGHNTVFWYRQTMMQGLELLAYFRNRAPLDDSGMPKDRFSAEMPDATLATLKIQPSEPRDSAVYFCASGWDLAGGGDEQFFGPGTRLTVL.

The chain links TRBV2 to TRBJ2-5; TRBD2 matches 9 bases. The CDR3 spans 16 residues. CDR1 is SNHLY and CDR2 is FYNNEI in the germline V gene. Trimming at V came to 7 bases and at J to 1 base, leaving 10 bases not matched to a gene. The chain's CDR3 is CASIGYWTSAQETQYF. The CDR3 DNA follows: TGTGCCAGCATCGGATACTGGACTAGCGCCCAAGAGACCCAGTACTTC.

V usage is TRBV10-1 and J usage is TRBJ2-5; 7 bases fit TRBD1. Germline trimming cut 5 bases from V and 1 base from J; bases unmatched to any gene: 4. Germline loops: CDR1 WNHNN, CDR2 SYGVQD (reference sequence). This CDR3 has 14 amino acids. CDR3 amino acids: CASSTGQLQETQYF. DNA for the CDR3: TGCGCCAGCAGTACGGGACAGCTCCAAGAGACCCAGTACTTC.

The chain recombines TRBV7-9 with TRBJ2-1; 9 positions agree with TRBD2. Germline loops: CDR1 SEHNR, CDR2 FQNEAQ (reference sequence). The junction had 8 bases not matched to a gene; V was cut back by 3 bases and J by 8 bases. The CDR3 consists of 15 residues. In nucleotides, the CDR3 is TGTGCCAGCAGCTTCGGGCGGGGGGGCCTGGATGAGCAGTTCTTC. It translates to CASSFGRGGLDEQFF. The complete variable domain, with remaining parts taken from reference TRBV7-9 and TRBJ2-1, reads DTGVSQNPRHKITKRGQNVTFRCDPISEHNRLYWYRQTLGQGPEFLTYFQNEAQLEKSRLLSDRFSAERPKGSFSTLEIQRTEQGDSAMYLCASSFGRGGLDEQFFGPGTRLTVL.

J is TRBJ2-1 and V is TRBV29-1, with D maybe TRBD2 (7 bases). The CDR3 totals 14 residues. V shed 3 bases and J shed 8 bases, with 17 bases lying between them. From germline, CDR1 is SQVTM and CDR2 ANQGSEA. This CDR3 is CSVDAAGEGDEQFF. The CDR3 nucleotides are TGCAGCGTTGATGCGGCCGGGGAGGGGGATGAGCAGTTCTTC.

The V and J genes are TRBV7-9 and TRBJ1-6; no clear D gene. Looked up from germline, CDR1 is SEHNR and CDR2 is FQNEAQ (reference sequence). The CDR3 runs to 16 residues. Trimming pared 4 bases from V and 0 bases from J, leaving 10 bases between. CDR3 region: CASSSGSSSYNSPLHF. The CDR3 DNA is TGTGCCAGCAGCTCCGGTTCTAGCTCCTATAATTCACCCCTCCACTTT.

The genes are TRBV11-3 and TRBJ2-4, with 7 bases aligning to TRBD1. Germline CDR1 reads SGHNT; CDR2 reads YENEEA. The CDR3 has 14 amino acids. The trim removed 5 bases at V and 1 base at J, leaving 2 bases unmatched. The CDR3 region is CASSPDRAKNIQYF. In DNA, the CDR3 is TGTGCCAGCAGCCCGGACAGGGCCAAAAACATTCAGTACTTC. Full variable domain (rest looked up from reference TRBV11-3 and TRBJ2-4): EAGVVQSPRYKIIEKKQPVAFWCNPISGHNTLYWYLQNLGQGPELLIRYENEEAVDDSQLPKDRFSAERLKGVDSTLKIQPAELGDSAVYLCASSPDRAKNIQYFGAGTRLSVL.